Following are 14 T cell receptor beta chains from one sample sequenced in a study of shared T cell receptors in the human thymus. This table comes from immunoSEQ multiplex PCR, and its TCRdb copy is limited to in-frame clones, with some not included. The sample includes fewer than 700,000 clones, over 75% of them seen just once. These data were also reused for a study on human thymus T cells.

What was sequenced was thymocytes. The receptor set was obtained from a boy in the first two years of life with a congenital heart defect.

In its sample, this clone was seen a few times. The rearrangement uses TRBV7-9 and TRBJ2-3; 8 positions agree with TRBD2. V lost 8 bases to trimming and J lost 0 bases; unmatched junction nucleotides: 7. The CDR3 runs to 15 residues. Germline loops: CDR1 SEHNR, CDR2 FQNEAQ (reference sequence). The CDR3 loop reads CASRHSGASTDTQYF. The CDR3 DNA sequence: TGTGCCAGCCGCCATAGCGGGGCTAGCACAGATACGCAGTATTTT.

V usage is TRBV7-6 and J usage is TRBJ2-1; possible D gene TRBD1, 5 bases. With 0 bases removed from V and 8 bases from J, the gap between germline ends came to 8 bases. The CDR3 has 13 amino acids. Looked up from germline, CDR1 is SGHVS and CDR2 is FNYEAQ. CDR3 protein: CASSLARAHEQFF. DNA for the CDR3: TGTGCCAGCAGCTTAGCCAGGGCCCATGAGCAGTTCTTC.

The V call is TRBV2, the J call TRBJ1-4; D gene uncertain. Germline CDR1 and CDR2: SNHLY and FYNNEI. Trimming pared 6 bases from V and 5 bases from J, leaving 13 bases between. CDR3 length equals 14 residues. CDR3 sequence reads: CASRGRRANEKLFF. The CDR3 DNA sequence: TGTGCCAGCAGAGGGAGAAGGGCCAATGAAAAACTGTTTTTT.

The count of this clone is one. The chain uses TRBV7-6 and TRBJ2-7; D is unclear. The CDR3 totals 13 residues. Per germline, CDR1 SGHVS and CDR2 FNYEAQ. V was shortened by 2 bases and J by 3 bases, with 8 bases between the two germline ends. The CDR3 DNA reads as TGTGCCAGCAGCTTACTTCACGGCTACGAGCAGTACTTC. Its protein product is CASSLLHGYEQYF.

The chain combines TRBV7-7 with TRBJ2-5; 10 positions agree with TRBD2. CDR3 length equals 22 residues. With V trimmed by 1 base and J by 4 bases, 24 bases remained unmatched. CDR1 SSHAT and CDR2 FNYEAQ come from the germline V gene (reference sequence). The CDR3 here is CASSLGPGQTKASGSGGETQYF. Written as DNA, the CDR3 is TGTGCCAGCAGCTTAGGCCCCGGACAGACTAAGGCTAGCGGGAGTGGAGGAGAGACCCAGTACTTC. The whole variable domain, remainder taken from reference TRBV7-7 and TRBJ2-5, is GAGVSQSPRYKVTKRGQDVTLRCDPISSHATLYWYQQALGQGPEFLTYFNYEAQPDKSGLPSDRFSAERPEGSISTLTIQRTEQRDSAMYRCASSLGPGQTKASGSGGETQYFGPGTRLLVL.

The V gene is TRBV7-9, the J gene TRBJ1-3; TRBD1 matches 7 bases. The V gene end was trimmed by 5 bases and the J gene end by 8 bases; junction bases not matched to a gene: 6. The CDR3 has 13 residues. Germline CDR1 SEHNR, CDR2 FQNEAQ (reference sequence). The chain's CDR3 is CASSQRQGHTIYF. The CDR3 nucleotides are TGTGCCAGCAGCCAAAGACAGGGACACACCATATATTTT.

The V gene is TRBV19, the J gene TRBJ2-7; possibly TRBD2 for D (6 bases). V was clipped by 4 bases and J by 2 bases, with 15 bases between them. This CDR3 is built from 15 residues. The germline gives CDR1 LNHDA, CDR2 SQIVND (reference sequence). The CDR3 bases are TGTGCCAGTAGTACCTGGAGGGAGTACGCCTACGAGCAGTACTTC. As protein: CASSTWREYAYEQYF.

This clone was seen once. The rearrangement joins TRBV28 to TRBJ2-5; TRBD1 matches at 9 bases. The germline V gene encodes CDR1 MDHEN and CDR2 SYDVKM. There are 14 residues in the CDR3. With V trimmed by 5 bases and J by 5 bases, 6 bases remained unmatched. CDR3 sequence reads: CASSRTGVEETQYF. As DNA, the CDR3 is TGTGCCAGCAGTCGGACAGGGGTAGAGGAGACCCAGTACTTC. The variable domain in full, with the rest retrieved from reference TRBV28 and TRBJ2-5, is DVKVTQSSRYLVKRTGEKVFLECVQDMDHENMFWYRQDPGLGLRLIYFSYDVKMKEKGDIPEGYSVSREKKERFSLILESASTNQTSMYLCASSRTGVEETQYFGPGTRLLVL.

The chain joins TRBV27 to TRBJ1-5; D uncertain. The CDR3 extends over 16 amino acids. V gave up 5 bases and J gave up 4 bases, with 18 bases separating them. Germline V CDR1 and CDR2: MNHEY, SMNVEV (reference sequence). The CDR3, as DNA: TGTGCCAGCAGTCCTACCTCTGATGGGGAGAATCAGCCCCAGCATTTT. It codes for CASSPTSDGENQPQHF.

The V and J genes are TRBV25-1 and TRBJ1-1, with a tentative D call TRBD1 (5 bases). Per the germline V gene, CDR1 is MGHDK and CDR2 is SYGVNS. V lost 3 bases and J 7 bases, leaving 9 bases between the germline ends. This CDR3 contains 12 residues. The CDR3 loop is CASSDVGGEAFF. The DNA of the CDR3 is TGTGCCAGCAGTGACGTGGGGGGTGAAGCTTTCTTT.

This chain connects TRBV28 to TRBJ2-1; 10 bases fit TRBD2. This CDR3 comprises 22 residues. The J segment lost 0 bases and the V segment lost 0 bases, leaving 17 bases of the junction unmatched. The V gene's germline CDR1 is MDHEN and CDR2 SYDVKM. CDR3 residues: CASSLWNRGGTSAGSSYNEQFF. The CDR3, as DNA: TGTGCCAGCAGTTTATGGAATCGGGGCGGGACTAGCGCGGGAAGCTCCTACAATGAGCAGTTCTTC.

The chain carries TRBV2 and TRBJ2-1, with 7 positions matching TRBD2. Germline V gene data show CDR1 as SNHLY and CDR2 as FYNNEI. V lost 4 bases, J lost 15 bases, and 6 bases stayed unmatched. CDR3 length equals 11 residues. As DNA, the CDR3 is TGTGCCAGCAGTGTGACTAGCTCTTGGTTCTTC. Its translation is CASSVTSSWFF.

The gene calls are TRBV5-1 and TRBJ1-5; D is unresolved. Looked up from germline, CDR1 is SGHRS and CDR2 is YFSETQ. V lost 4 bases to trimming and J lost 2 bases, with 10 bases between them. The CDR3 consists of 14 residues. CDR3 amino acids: CASSPKPGNQPQHF. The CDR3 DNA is TGCGCCAGCAGCCCCAAGCCCGGCAATCAGCCCCAGCATTTT.

DNA for the CDR3: TGTGCCAGCAGTGGCAGGGGCAGTAGGAATGAGCAGTTCTTC. Translating gives CASSGRGSRNEQFF. This sequence joins TRBV11-3 and TRBJ2-1, with a possible D match to TRBD1 (6 bases). The CDR3 covers 14 residues. Trimming removed 6 bases from V and 7 bases from J, with 16 bases in between. Germline assignment: CDR1 SGHNT and CDR2 YENEEA.